This TCR beta chain was identified during a study of blood T cell repertoires in COVID-19. At the level of the study: The cDNA or gDNA used as material had been derived from T cells, B-cell-depleted T cells, or PBMCs.

Only in-frame clones appear in the TCRdb table, and some are missing; sequencing was by immunoSEQ multiplex PCR. The sample holds some 40,000 clones, roughly three quarters seen once. CDR3 size: 15 residues. The germline gives CDR1 MNHEY, CDR2 SVGAGI. With 5 bases clipped from V and 4 bases from J, the junction kept 10 bases outside the gene matches. This clonotype was sampled from an older man with acute or convalescent COVID-19. Sequenced: peripheral blood. The chain has TRBV6-5 and TRBJ2-7, with 8 bases fitting TRBD1. The CDR3 spells CASSPRQGMLYEQYF. The CDR3 region has the DNA TGTGCCAGCAGTCCCCGACAGGGGATGTTGTACGAGCAGTACTTC.